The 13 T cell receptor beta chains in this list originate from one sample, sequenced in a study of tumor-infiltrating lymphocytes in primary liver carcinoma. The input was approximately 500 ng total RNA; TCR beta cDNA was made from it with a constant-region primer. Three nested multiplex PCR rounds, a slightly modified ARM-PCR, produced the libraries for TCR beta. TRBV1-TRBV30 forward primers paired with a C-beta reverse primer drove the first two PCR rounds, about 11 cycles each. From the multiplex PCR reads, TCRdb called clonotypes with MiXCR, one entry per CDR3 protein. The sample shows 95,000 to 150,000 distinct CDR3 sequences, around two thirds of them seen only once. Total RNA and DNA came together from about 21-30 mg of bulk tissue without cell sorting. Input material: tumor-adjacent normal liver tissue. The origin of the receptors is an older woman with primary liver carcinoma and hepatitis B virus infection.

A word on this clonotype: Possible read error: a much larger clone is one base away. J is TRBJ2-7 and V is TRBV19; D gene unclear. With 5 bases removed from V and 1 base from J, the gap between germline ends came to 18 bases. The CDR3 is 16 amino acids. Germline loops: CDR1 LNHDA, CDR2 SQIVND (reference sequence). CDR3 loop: CASSPRRARSSYEQYF. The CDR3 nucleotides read TGTGCCAGTAGTCCCCGCCGAGCCAGATCATCCTACGAGCAGTACTTC.

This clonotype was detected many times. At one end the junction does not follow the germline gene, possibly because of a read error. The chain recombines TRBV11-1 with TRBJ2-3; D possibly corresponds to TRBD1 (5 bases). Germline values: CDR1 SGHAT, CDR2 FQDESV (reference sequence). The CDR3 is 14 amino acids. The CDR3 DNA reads TGTGCCAGCAGCCTAAGGTCCGACACAGGTACGCAGTATTTT. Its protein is CASSLRSDTGTQYF. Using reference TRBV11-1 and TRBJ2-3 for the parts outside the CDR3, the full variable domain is EAEVAQSPRYKITEKSQAVAFWCDPISGHATLYWYRQILGQGPELLVQFQDESVVDDSQLPKDRFSAERLKGVDSTLKIQPAELGDSAMYLCASSLRSDTGTQYFGPGTRLTVL.

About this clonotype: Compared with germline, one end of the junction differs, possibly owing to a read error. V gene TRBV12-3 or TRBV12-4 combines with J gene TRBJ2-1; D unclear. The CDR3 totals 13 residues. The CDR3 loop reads CTSSLLTSNEQFF. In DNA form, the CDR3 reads TGCACCAGCAGTTTGTTAACTTCCAATGAGCAGTTCTTC.

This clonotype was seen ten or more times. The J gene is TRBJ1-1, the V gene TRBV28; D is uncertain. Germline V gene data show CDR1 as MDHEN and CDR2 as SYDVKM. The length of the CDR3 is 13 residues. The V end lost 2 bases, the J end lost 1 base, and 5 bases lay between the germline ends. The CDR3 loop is CASSLPRNTEAFF. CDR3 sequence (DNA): TGTGCCAGCAGTTTACCCAGGAACACTGAAGCTTTCTTT.

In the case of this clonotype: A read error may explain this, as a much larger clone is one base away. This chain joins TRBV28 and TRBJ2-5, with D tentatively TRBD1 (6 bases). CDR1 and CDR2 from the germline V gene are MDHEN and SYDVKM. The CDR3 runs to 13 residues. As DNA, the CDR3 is TGTACCAGCACCCCGGGCAGGGGAGAGACCCAGTACTTC. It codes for CTSTPGRGETQYF.

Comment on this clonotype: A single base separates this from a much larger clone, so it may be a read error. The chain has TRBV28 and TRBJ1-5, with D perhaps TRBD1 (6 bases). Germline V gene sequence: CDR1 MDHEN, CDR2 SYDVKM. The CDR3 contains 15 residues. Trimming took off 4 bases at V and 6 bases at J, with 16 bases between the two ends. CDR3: CASSSGRGGGQPQHF. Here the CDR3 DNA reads TGTGCCAGCAGTTCCGGGAGAGGGGGGGGTCAGCCCCAGCATTTT.

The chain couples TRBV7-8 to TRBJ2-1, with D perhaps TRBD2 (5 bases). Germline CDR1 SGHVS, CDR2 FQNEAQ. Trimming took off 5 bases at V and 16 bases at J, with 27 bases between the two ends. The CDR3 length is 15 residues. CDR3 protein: CASSRREGCHNELFF. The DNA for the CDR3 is TGTGCCAGCAGCCGCCGCGAGGGCTGCCACAATGAGCTCTTCTTC.

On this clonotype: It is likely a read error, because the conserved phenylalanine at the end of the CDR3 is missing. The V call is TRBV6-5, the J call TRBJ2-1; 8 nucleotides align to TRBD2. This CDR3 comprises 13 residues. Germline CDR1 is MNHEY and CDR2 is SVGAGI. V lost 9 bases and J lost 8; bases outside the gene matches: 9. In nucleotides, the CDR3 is TGTGCCAGAAGACGGGGGGGAAGGGATGAGCAGTTCGTC. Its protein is CARRRGGRDEQFV.

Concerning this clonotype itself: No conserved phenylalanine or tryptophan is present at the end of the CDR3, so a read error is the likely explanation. DNA of the CDR3: TGCAGCGTTGGAGGGTCCCTGGCTAGCGGGATAGGATCCTACAATGAGCAGTTCCTC. This translates into CSVGGSLASGIGSYNEQFL. The chain employs TRBV29-1 and TRBJ2-1, with 9 bases that match TRBD2. The CDR3 covers 19 residues. Germline-derived CDR1 and CDR2 are SQVTM and ANQGSEA. V gave up 4 bases and J gave up 1 base; unmatched junction bases: 17.

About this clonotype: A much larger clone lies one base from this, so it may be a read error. This CDR3 is CASIQTIGRPYTF. The CDR3 DNA follows: TGCGCCAGCATCCAAACTATAGGGCGCCCCTACACCTTC. The chain couples TRBV5-1 to TRBJ1-2; no clear D. CDR1 and CDR2 from the germline V gene are SGHRS and YFSETQ. Trimming stripped 6 bases from V and 10 bases from J, with 19 bases between. This CDR3 has 13 amino acids.

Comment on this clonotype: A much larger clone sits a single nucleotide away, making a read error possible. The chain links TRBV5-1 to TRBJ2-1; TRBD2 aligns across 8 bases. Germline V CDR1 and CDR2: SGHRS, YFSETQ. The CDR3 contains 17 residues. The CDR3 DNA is TGCGCCAGCAGCTTGGAGACTAGCGTACCCTCCTTCAATGAGCAGTTCTTC. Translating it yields CASSLETSVPSFNEQFF.

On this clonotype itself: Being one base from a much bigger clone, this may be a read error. CDR3 protein: CANSQGGGTEAFF. Written as DNA, the CDR3 is TGTGCCAACAGCCAAGGTGGGGGCACTGAAGCTTTCTTT. The chain couples TRBV28 to TRBJ1-1, with D perhaps matching TRBD1 (5 bases). The CDR3 has 13 residues. The germline V gene encodes CDR1 MDHEN and CDR2 SYDVKM. V was shortened by 10 bases and J by 4 bases, with 16 bases between the two germline ends.

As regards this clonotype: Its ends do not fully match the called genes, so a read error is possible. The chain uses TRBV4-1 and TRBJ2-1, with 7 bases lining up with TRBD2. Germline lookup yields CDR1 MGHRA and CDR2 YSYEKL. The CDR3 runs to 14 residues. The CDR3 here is CASRQAPGRYEQFF. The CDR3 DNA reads TGCGCCAGCAGGCAAGCGCCCGGGAGGTATGAGCAATTCTTC.